The clone carrying this T cell receptor (beta chain) was seen more than once but under ten times. What it recognizes is unknown. CDR1 is MGHRA, CDR2 YSYEKL, per germline. V shed 1 base and J shed 8 bases, with 8 bases lying between them. This CDR3 region has 12 residues. Template switching by 5'RACE produced TCR cDNA, adding a universal primer site and UMIs. TCRdb re-called the 5' RACE reads with MiXCR, one entry per CDR3 protein. The table shows under 700,000 distinct CDR3 sequences, with approximately 16% occurring only once. This sample was taken from a study of T cells after yellow fever vaccination. Points from the study as a whole: Primary-vaccination clones mostly resurfaced post-booster (about 95% CD4, just under 90% CD8).

The clonotype comes from a young man who received the YFV17D yellow fever vaccine. The sequenced sample was PBMCs, obtained around 5 days after the first yellow fever vaccination. The chain links TRBV4-1 to TRBJ1-2; maybe TRBD1 (5 bases). The CDR3 loop is CASSQAGSGYTF. CDR3 bases: TGCGCCAGCAGCCAAGCAGGGTCCGGCTACACCTTC.